This TCR beta chain was recorded in a study of blood T cell repertoires in COVID-19. The table lists this clone with a few counts. The CDR3 sequence is 15 residues long. Trimming stripped 4 bases from V and 0 bases from J, with 14 bases between. Germline CDR1 reads SGHDT; CDR2 reads YYEEEE. Sequencing used immunoSEQ multiplex PCR; TCRdb keeps in-frame clones, though not all of them. The sample carries about 100,000 clones, more than 65% recorded once. V usage is TRBV5-6 and J usage is TRBJ2-7, with D perhaps TRBD1 (6 bases). The specimen was peripheral blood. The source is a man in his 70s with active or convalescent COVID-19. The CDR3 nucleotides are TGTGCCAGCAGCCCCGGACAGCTTTTCTCCTACGAGCAGTACTTC. Protein product: CASSPGQLFSYEQYF.